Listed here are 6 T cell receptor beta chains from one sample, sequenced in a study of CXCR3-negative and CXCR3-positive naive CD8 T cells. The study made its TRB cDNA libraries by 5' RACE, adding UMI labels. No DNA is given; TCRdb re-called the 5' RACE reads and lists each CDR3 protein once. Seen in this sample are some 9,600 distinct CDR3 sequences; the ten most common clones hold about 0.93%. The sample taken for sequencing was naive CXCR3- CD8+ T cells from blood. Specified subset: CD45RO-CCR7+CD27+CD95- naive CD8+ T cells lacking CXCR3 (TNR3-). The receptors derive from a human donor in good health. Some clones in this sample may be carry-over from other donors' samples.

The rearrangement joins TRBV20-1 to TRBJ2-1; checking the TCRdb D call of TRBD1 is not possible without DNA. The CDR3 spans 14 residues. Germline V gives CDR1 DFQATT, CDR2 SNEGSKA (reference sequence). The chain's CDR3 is CSASPPGQGNEQFF.

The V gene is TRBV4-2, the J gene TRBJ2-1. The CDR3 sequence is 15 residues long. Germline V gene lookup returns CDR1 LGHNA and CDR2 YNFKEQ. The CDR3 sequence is CASSNPGDYYNEQFF.

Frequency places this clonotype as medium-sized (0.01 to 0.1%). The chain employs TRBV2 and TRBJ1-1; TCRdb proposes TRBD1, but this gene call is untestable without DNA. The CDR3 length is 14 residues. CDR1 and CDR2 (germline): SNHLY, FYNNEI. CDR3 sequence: CASSEYVRATEAFF.

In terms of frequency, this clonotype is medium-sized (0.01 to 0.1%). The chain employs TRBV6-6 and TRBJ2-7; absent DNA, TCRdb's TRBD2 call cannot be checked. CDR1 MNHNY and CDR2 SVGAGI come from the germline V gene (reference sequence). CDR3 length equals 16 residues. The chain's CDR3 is CASSSREGSPGYEQYF.

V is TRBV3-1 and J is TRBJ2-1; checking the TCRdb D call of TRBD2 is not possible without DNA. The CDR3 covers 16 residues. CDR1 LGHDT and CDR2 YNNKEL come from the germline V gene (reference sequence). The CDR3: CASSQVIAGVGNEQFF.

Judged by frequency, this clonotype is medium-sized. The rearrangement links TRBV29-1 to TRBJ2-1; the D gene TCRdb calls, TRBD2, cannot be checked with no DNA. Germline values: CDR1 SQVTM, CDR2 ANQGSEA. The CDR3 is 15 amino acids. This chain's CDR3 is CSVEDPLADYNEQFF.